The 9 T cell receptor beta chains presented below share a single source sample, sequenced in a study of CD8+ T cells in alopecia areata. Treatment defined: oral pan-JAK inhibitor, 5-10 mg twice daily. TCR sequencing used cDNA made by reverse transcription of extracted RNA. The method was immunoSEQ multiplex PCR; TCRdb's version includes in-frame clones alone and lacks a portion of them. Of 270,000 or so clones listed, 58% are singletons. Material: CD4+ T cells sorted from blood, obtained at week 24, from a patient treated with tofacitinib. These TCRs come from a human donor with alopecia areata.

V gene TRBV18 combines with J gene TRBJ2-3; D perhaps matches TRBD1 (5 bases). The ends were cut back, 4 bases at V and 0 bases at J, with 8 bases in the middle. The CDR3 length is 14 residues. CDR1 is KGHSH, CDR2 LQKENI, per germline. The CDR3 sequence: CASSRGSSTDTQYF. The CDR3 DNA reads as TGTGCCAGCTCACGGGGCAGTAGCACAGATACGCAGTATTTT.

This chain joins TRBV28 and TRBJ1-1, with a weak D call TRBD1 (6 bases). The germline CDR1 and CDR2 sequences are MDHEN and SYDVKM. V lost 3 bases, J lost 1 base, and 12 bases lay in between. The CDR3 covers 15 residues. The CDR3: CASSLGAGGNTEAFF. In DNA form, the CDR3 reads TGTGCCAGCAGTTTGGGGGCGGGCGGGAACACTGAAGCTTTCTTT.

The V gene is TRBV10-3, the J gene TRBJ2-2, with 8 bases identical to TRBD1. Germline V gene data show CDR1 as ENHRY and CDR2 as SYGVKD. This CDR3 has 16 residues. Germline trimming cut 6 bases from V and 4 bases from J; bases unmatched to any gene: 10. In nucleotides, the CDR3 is TGTGCCATCAGCGAACAGGGGGGTGAGGCCACCGGGGAGCTGTTTTTT. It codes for CAISEQGGEATGELFF.

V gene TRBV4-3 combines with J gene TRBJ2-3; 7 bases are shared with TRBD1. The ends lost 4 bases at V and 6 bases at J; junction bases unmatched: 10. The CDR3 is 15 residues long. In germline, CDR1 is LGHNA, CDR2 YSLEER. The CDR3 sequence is CASSRQGFRGDTQYF. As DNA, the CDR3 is TGCGCCAGCAGCCGACAGGGCTTCCGCGGGGATACGCAGTATTTT.

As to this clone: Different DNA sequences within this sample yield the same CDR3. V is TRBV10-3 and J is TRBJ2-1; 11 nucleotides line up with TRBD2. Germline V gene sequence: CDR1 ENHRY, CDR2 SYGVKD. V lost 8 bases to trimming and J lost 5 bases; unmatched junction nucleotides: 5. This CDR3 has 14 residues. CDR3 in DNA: TGTGCCATCGCCACTAGCGGGGGAGACAATGAGCAGTTCTTC. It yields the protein CAIATSGGDNEQFF.

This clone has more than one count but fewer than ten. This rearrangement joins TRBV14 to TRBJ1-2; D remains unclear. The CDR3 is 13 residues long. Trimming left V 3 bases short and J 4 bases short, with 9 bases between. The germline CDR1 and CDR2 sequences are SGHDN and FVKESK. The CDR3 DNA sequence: TGTGCCAGCAGCCACCGGAGCCCCTATGGCTACACCTTC. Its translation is CASSHRSPYGYTF.

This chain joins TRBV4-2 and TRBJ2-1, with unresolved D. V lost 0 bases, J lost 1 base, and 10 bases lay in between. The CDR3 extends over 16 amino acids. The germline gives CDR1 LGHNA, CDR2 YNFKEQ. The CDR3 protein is CASSQDPVGSYNEQFF. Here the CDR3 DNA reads TGTGCCAGCAGCCAAGATCCGGTTGGGTCCTACAATGAGCAGTTCTTC.

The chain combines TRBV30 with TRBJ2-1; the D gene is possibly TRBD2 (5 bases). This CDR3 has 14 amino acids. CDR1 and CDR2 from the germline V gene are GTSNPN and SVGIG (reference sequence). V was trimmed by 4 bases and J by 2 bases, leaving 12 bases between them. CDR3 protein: CAWMPLATYNEQFF. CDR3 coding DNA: TGTGCCTGGATGCCGCTAGCTACCTACAATGAGCAGTTCTTC.

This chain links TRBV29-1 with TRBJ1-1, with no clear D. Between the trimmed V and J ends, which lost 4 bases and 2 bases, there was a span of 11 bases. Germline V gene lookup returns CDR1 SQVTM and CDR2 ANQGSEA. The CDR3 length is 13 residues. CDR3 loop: CSVAGLGNTEAFF. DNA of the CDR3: TGCAGCGTTGCTGGGTTGGGTAACACTGAAGCTTTCTTT.